The clone carrying this T cell receptor (beta chain) was detected a few times. Its antigen is as yet unknown. These data are taken from a study of T-cell memory formation after mild COVID-19. Amplification by 5'RACE using constant-segment primers produced TCR alpha and TCR beta cDNA libraries that carried sample barcodes and UMIs. From the 5' RACE reads, TCRdb called clonotypes with MiXCR, one entry per CDR3 protein. The sample contains 310,000 or so distinct CDR3 sequences, roughly 15% of which appear only once. Study-wide findings and caveats: Chiefly within CM and EM were the contracting CD4+ clones; CD8+ ones were within EMRA. Clones that shrank (day 15 to 85) were balanced CD4/CD8, whereas later expanders leaned CD4+. Pre-infection memory carried some responding clones, suggesting that cross-reactive memory joined.

This sequence was found in a man aged 18 to 30 who had mild COVID-19 (a few samples of this study predate the infection). Cell type and time point are not known. Specimen: PBMCs or a T cell subset sorted from them (not recorded which).

The DNA for the CDR3 is TGTGCCAGCAGCGTAAGGGGGGACTACCTGGAGACCCAGTACTTC. It encodes CASSVRGDYLETQYF. The J gene is TRBJ2-5, the V gene TRBV9, with D possibly matching TRBD2 (7 bases). This CDR3 comprises 15 residues. Trimming took off 1 base at V and 5 bases at J, with 15 bases between the two ends. Germline CDR1 is SGDLS and CDR2 is YYNGEE.